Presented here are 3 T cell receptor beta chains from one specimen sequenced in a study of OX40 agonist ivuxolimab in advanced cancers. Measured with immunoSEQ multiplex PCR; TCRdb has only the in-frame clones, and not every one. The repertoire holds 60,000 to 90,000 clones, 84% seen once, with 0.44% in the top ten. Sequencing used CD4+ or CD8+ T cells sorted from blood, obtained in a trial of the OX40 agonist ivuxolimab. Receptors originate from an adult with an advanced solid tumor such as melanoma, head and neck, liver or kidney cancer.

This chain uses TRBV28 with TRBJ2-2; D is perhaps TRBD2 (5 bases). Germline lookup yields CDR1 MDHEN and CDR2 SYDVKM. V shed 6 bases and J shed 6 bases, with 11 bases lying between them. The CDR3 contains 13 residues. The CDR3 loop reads CASSRTLSGELFF. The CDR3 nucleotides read TGTGCCAGCAGCCGGACTCTATCCGGGGAGCTGTTTTTT.

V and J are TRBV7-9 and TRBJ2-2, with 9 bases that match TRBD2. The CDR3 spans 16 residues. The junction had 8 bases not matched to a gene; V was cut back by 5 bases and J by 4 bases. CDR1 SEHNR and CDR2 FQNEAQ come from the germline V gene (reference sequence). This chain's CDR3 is CASSRASGERTGELFF. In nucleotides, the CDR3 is TGTGCCAGCAGCAGGGCTAGCGGGGAGCGCACCGGGGAGCTGTTTTTT.

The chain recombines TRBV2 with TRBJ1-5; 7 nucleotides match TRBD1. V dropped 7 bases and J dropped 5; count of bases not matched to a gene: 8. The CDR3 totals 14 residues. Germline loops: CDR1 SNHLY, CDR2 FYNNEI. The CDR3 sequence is CASKYRGTYQPQHF. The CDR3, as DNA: TGTGCCAGCAAGTACAGGGGAACATATCAGCCCCAGCATTTT.